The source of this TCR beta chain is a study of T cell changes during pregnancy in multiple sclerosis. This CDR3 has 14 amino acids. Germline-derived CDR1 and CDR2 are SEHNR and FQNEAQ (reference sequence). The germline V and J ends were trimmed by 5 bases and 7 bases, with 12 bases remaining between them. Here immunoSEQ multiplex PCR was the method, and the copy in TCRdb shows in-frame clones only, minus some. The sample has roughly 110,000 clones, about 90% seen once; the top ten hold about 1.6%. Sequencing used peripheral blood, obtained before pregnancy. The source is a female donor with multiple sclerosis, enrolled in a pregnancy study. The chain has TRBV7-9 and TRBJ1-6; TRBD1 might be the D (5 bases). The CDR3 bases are TGTGCCAGCAGCCAACAGGTGGGGAATTCACCCCTCCACTTT. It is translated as CASSQQVGNSPLHF.